This T cell receptor beta chain comes out of a study of cytomegalovirus exposure and HLA in healthy donors. Germline V lookup: CDR1 SGHNT, CDR2 YENEEA. The length of the CDR3 is 14 residues. The V end lost 4 bases, the J end lost 15 bases, and 22 bases lay between the germline ends. About this clone: Its antigen is still unknown.

Findings and limits, study-wide: Within an earlier analysis, most TCR beta V segments proved productive either about 90% or about 30% of the time.

The PCR was carried out with 60 Vbeta primers and 13 Jbeta primers. Profiled with immunoSEQ multiplex PCR; TCRdb holds only in-frame clones, not every one. Of roughly 130,000 clones in the sample, 82% were seen once. This clonotype was obtained from a male donor in good health and CMV-seropositive. This sequence joins TRBV11-3 and TRBJ2-1, with a possible D match to TRBD2 (7 bases). Sequencing input: PBMCs. CDR3: CASSSGGGSPAPFF. The DNA of the CDR3 is TGTGCCAGCAGCTCGGGGGGCGGGTCCCCGGCCCCGTTCTTC.